The 22 T cell receptor beta chains below all came from one sample that was sequenced in a study of blood T cell repertoires in COVID-19. Measured with immunoSEQ multiplex PCR; TCRdb has only the in-frame clones, and not every one. The sample has around 150,000 clones, 70% to 85% seen once. Material for sequencing was peripheral blood. The receptors originated from a woman aged 40 to 55 with COVID-19, enrolled during active disease.

This chain uses TRBV4-2 with TRBJ2-1; TRBD2 agrees at 7 bases. V lost 3 bases and J lost 0; bases outside the gene matches: 5. This CDR3 is 16 amino acids long. CDR1 LGHNA and CDR2 YNFKEQ come from the germline V gene. CDR3 in amino acids: CASSHGGGDSYNEQFF. The CDR3 region has the DNA TGTGCCAGCAGCCATGGCGGGGGAGACTCCTACAATGAGCAGTTCTTC.

The chain uses TRBV3-1 (or the pseudogene TRBV3-2) and TRBJ2-2, with D hard to call. CDR3 length: 14 residues. The V end was cut by 2 bases, the J end by 3 bases, with 7 bases between. Germline lookup yields CDR1 LGHDT and CDR2 YNNKEL (reference sequence). The CDR3 region has the DNA TGTGCCAGCAGCCAACTGTCCGACACCGGGGAGCTGTTTTTT. Its translation: CASSQLSDTGELFF.

The chain joins TRBV4-1 to TRBJ2-5, with TRBD2 matching over 12 bases. With 2 bases clipped from V and 5 bases from J, the junction kept 9 bases outside the gene matches. The V gene's germline CDR1 is MGHRA and CDR2 YSYEKL. This CDR3 spans 17 amino acids. The CDR3: CASSQRASGRAVETQYF. The CDR3 nucleotides are TGCGCCAGCAGCCAAAGGGCTAGCGGGAGGGCCGTGGAGACCCAGTACTTC.

The V and J genes are TRBV6-5 and TRBJ1-6, with a possible D match to TRBD1 (6 bases). The CDR3 has 14 amino acids. The V gene lost 6 bases and the J gene lost 0 bases, with 6 bases spanning the gap. Germline V gives CDR1 MNHEY, CDR2 SVGAGI. The CDR3 bases are TGTGCCAGCAGGGACAGCTCCTATAATTCACCCCTCCACTTT. This encodes CASRDSSYNSPLHF.

The CDR3 region has the DNA TGTGCCAGCAGTTTATGCTATTTGTCGAGTATTGGGACAGGGACCAACACCATATATTTT. As protein: CASSLCYLSSIGTGTNTIYF. V and J are TRBV27 and TRBJ1-3; TRBD1 aligns across 9 bases. Germline V gives CDR1 MNHEY, CDR2 SMNVEV (reference sequence). This CDR3 has 20 residues. Trimming cost V 1 base and J 7 bases; bases outside gene matches: 20.

The CDR3 coding sequence is TGTGCCAGCAATCCCCGGGGGACCCAAGAGACCCAGTACTTC. Amino acids: CASNPRGTQETQYF. The chain recombines TRBV9 with TRBJ2-5; TRBD2 might be the D (6 bases). V shed 6 bases and J shed 1 base, with 13 bases lying between them. Germline V gives CDR1 SGDLS, CDR2 YYNGEE. The CDR3 is 14 residues long.

The chain recombines TRBV19 with TRBJ1-1; D possibly corresponds to TRBD1 (5 bases). Trimming took off 7 bases at V and 0 bases at J, with 12 bases between the two ends. Germline V gene sequence: CDR1 LNHDA, CDR2 SQIVND (reference sequence). This CDR3 spans 14 amino acids. The CDR3 DNA is TGTGCCAGTACCGTCGGGGGATTGAACACTGAAGCTTTCTTT. It codes for CASTVGGLNTEAFF. The variable domain in full, with the rest retrieved from reference TRBV19 and TRBJ1-1, is DGGITQSPKYLFRKEGQNVTLSCEQNLNHDAMYWYRQDPGQGLRLIYYSQIVNDFQKGDIAEGYSVSREKKESFPLTVTSAQKNPTAFYLCASTVGGLNTEAFFGQGTRLTVV.

The chain is built from TRBV7-2 and TRBJ2-2, with a tentative D call TRBD1 (5 bases). CDR3 length: 15 amino acids. The V end lost 5 bases, the J end lost 6 bases, and 16 bases lay between the germline ends. Looked up from germline, CDR1 is SGHTA and CDR2 is FQGNSA. The chain's CDR3 is CASSLYSGFPGELFF. CDR3 nucleotides: TGTGCCAGCAGCCTCTACTCAGGGTTCCCCGGGGAGCTGTTTTTT.

The chain is built from TRBV19 and TRBJ2-5; TRBD1 agrees at 7 bases. Trimming cost V 5 bases and J 5 bases; bases outside gene matches: 5. The CDR3 runs 13 residues. From germline, CDR1 is LNHDA and CDR2 SQIVND (reference sequence). This CDR3 is CASSEGARETQYF. DNA of the CDR3: TGTGCCAGTAGTGAGGGGGCGCGGGAGACCCAGTACTTC.

The V call is TRBV9, the J call TRBJ2-5; no clear D gene. The germline gives CDR1 SGDLS, CDR2 YYNGEE. The CDR3 totals 13 residues. Trimming cost V 4 bases and J 1 base, with 8 bases left between them. CDR3 DNA: TGTGCCAGCAGCCCCTCCTCCCAAGAGACCCAGTACTTC. Translated: CASSPSSQETQYF.

This chain's CDR3 is CASSFGSGNTIYF. The DNA for the CDR3 is TGTGCCAGCAGCTTCGGCTCTGGAAACACCATATATTTT. The V and J genes are TRBV5-4 and TRBJ1-3; no definite D call. In germline, CDR1 is SGHNT, CDR2 YYREEE (reference sequence). The CDR3 spans 13 residues. The ends were cut back, 2 bases at V and 0 bases at J, with 3 bases in the middle. Drawing the rest from reference TRBV5-4 and TRBJ1-3, the complete variable domain is ETGVTQSPTHLIKTRGQQVTLRCSSQSGHNTVSWYQQALGQGPQFIFQYYREEENGRGNFPPRFSGLQFPNYSSELNVNALELDDSALYLCASSFGSGNTIYFGEGSWLTVV.

The chain employs TRBV2 and TRBJ2-5; 16 nucleotides match TRBD2. The CDR3 contains 16 residues. The J segment lost 4 bases and the V segment lost 4 bases, leaving 3 bases of the junction unmatched. The germline gives CDR1 SNHLY, CDR2 FYNNEI. The chain's CDR3 is CASSGGLAGGPETQYF. The DNA of the CDR3 is TGTGCCAGCAGTGGGGGACTAGCGGGAGGGCCAGAGACCCAGTACTTC.

The genes are TRBV7-9 and TRBJ2-1, with TRBD2 identical over 9 bases. V trimming: 2 bases; J trimming: 6 bases; junction bases outside the gene matches: 5. This CDR3 is built from 15 residues. CDR1 and CDR2 (germline): SEHNR, FQNEAQ (reference sequence). The CDR3 loop reads CASSLLAGKLNEQFF. CDR3 in DNA: TGTGCCAGCAGCTTACTAGCGGGGAAACTCAATGAGCAGTTCTTC.

The chain links TRBV28 to TRBJ2-5, with a tentative D call TRBD2 (6 bases). Trimming cost V 5 bases and J 5 bases, with 15 bases left between them. Germline CDR1 reads MDHEN; CDR2 reads SYDVKM. CDR3 length: 14 residues. CDR3 DNA sequence: TGTGCCAGCAGTCCAGGGACTTCTTTGGAGACCCAGTACTTC. Residues: CASSPGTSLETQYF.

The CDR3 protein is CASKRTGKAYEQFF. The DNA for the CDR3 is TGTGCCAGTAAGCGAACGGGGAAAGCGTATGAGCAGTTCTTC. This rearrangement joins TRBV19 to TRBJ2-1; D perhaps matches TRBD2 (5 bases). V lost 7 bases and J 8 bases, leaving 18 bases between the germline ends. Germline CDR1 LNHDA, CDR2 SQIVND (reference sequence). There are 14 residues in the CDR3.

The chain uses TRBV28 and TRBJ2-7; 7 bases are shared with TRBD1. The germline gives CDR1 MDHEN, CDR2 SYDVKM. This CDR3 contains 15 residues. Trimming removed 5 bases from V and 4 bases from J; junction bases left unmatched: 11. The CDR3 reads CASSPLTGVIYEQYF. In DNA, the CDR3 is TGTGCCAGCAGTCCACTAACAGGGGTCATTTACGAGCAGTACTTC. The whole variable domain, filled in from reference TRBV28 and TRBJ2-7, reads DVKVTQSSRYLVKRTGEKVFLECVQDMDHENMFWYRQDPGLGLRLIYFSYDVKMKEKGDIPEGYSVSREKKERFSLILESASTNQTSMYLCASSPLTGVIYEQYFGPGTRLTVT.

The chain couples TRBV18 to TRBJ2-5; 8 nucleotides align to TRBD2. V was clipped by 2 bases and J by 5 bases; unmatched bases: 4. The CDR3 covers 14 residues. The germline gives CDR1 KGHSH, CDR2 LQKENI. CDR3 in DNA: TGTGCCAGCTCACCATCAGGCGGGAGGGAGACCCAGTACTTC. Protein sequence: CASSPSGGRETQYF.

Here the CDR3 reads CASSSGTGVSSYEQYF. The CDR3 region has the DNA TGTGCCAGCAGCTCTGGGACAGGGGTGAGCTCCTACGAGCAGTACTTC. This rearrangement joins TRBV7-9 to TRBJ2-7; TRBD1 agrees at 10 bases. Trimming took 4 bases from V and 0 from J; bases not matched to a gene: 6. In germline, CDR1 is SEHNR, CDR2 FQNEAQ (reference sequence). The CDR3 length is 16 residues.

The chain recombines TRBV19 with TRBJ2-5, with 9 positions matching TRBD2. V was clipped by 3 bases and J by 7 bases; unmatched bases: 6. The CDR3 contains 14 residues. The V gene's germline CDR1 is LNHDA and CDR2 SQIVND (reference sequence). The CDR3 loop reads CASSMTSGTGTQYF. For the CDR3, the DNA is TGTGCCAGTAGTATGACTAGCGGAACGGGGACCCAGTACTTC.

The V gene is TRBV6-6, the J gene TRBJ2-1; 7 bases are a match to TRBD2. This CDR3 region has 13 residues. V was pared by 6 bases and J by 4 bases, with 3 bases of the junction left unmatched. Germline values: CDR1 MNHNY, CDR2 SVGAGI (reference sequence). The CDR3 DNA reads TGTGCCAGCAGAGCGGGGCCATACAATGAGCAGTTCTTC. Its translation is CASRAGPYNEQFF.

This clone has more than one count but fewer than ten. The V gene is TRBV7-9, the J gene TRBJ2-2; D is possibly TRBD1 (5 bases). Per the germline V gene, CDR1 is SEHNR and CDR2 is FQNEAQ (reference sequence). This CDR3 spans 15 amino acids. Deletions cut 4 bases from V and 6 bases from J, with 15 bases between. DNA of the CDR3: TGTGCCAGCAGCTCCGACAGCCGTGTGGCCGGGGAGCTGTTTTTT. As protein: CASSSDSRVAGELFF.

In regard to this clone: In the same sample, other DNA sequences code for this CDR3. This sequence joins TRBV2 and TRBJ2-2, with TRBD2 identical over 7 bases. CDR3 length equals 15 residues. J lost 2 bases, V lost 5 bases, and 5 bases had no gene match. CDR1 is SNHLY and CDR2 is FYNNEI in the germline V gene. CDR3 sequence: CASSRAGSNTGELFF. Here the CDR3 DNA reads TGTGCCAGCAGTCGAGCGGGAAGCAACACCGGGGAGCTGTTTTTT. Complete variable domain (other parts from reference TRBV2 and TRBJ2-2): EPEVTQTPSHQVTQMGQEVILRCVPISNHLYFYWYRQILGQKVEFLVSFYNNEISEKSEIFDDQFSVERPDGSNFTLKIRSTKLEDSAMYFCASSRAGSNTGELFFGEGSRLTVL.